The present T cell receptor (beta chain) was sequenced within a study of T cells in Graves' hyperthyroidism and ophthalmopathy. Using RNA transcripts as the source, TCR beta CDR3 regions were amplified. The HTBI set primed first-round TCR CDR3 RT-PCR. Via MiXCR, TCRdb re-called the multiplex PCR reads, giving one row per CDR3 protein. Here the sample spans around 580,000 distinct CDR3 sequences, around 15% being singletons. This CDR3 comprises 15 residues. Germline V gene lookup returns CDR1 SGDLS and CDR2 YYNGEE. V lost 1 base, J lost 3 bases, and 4 bases stayed unmatched. Source material for PBMCs was about 10 ml fresh peripheral blood.

J is TRBJ1-2 and V is TRBV9; 9 bases fit TRBD1. This clonotype was sampled from a woman younger than 30 with Graves' hyperthyroidism. The sequenced sample was blood. This CDR3 is CASSVRQGEDYGYTF. The CDR3 bases are TGTGCCAGCAGCGTACGACAGGGGGAAGACTATGGCTACACCTTC.